This record looks at one TCR beta chain sequence and its context. No antigen is known for it. Treatment here: oral pan-JAK inhibitor, 5-10 mg twice daily. Individuals with alopecia areata gave both lesional scalp punch biopsies and peripheral blood for collection. The V gene's germline CDR1 is MGHRA and CDR2 YSYEKL. With 0 bases removed from V and 3 bases from J, the gap between germline ends came to 5 bases. The CDR3 loop spans 13 amino acids. This sample is part of a study of CD8+ T cells in alopecia areata. Sequencing used cDNA as its template, made by extracting RNA and reverse transcribing it. The assay was immunoSEQ multiplex PCR, and TCRdb's table has in-frame clones only and misses some. The sample comprises under 95,000 clones, more than 65% of which are singletons, and around a sixth rests with the top ten. The study, taken as a whole, reports: Sequences from scalp samples also cover resident alphabeta T cells of normal skin. Across lesional scalp, and particularly alopecia totalis/universalis, clonality surpassed that of normal scalp.

The chain joins TRBV4-1 to TRBJ1-1; D not certain. Here the sequenced sample was CD8+ T cells sorted from blood, taken around week 44, from a patient treated with tofacitinib. This TCR came from a human donor with alopecia areata. The CDR3 region has the DNA TGCGCCAGCAGCCAAGAGATGCACACTGAAGCTTTCTTT. Its protein is CASSQEMHTEAFF.